The rows below give T cell receptor beta chains drawn from one sample of a study of T cell responses to AZD1222 COVID-19 vaccine. Only in-frame clones appear in the TCRdb table, and some are missing; sequencing was by immunoSEQ multiplex PCR. Here the sample spans about 120,000 clones, 70% to 90% being singletons. The sample here was peripheral blood, taken on day 0 of AZD1222 vaccination. The receptor source for this set is an adult in good health. CDR3s include the opening cysteine and the closing phenylalanine or tryptophan. A D gene is named only where the DNA matches it firmly. Rows may omit the clone size; those that give it use once, few, many or a size class.

- | TRBJ1-5 | TRBV19 | - | CASSWAGHTNQPQHF | TGTGCCAGTAGTTGGGCAGGGCATACCAATCAGCCCCAGCATTTT
- | TRBJ1-2 | TRBV18 | - | CASSPQANYGYTF | TGTGCCAGCTCACCACAGGCTAACTATGGCTACACCTTC
- | TRBJ1-1 | TRBV18 | - | CASSPPQHTEAFF | TGTGCCAGCTCACCCCCCCAGCACACTGAAGCTTTCTTT
- | TRBJ1-5 | TRBV12-5 | TRBD1 | CASGTSGGLQPQHF | TGTGCTAGTGGTACTTCAGGGGGACTTCAGCCCCAGCATTTT
- | TRBJ2-2 | TRBV5-5 | - | CASSLWGHPNTGELFF | TGTGCCAGCAGCTTATGGGGACACCCAAACACCGGGGAGCTGTTTTTT
- | TRBJ1-5 | TRBV25-1 | - | CASSDGNQPQHF | TGTGCCAGCAGTGATGGAAATCAGCCCCAGCATTTT
- | TRBJ2-5 | TRBV29-1 | - | CSARGRGKETQYF | TGCAGCGCCCGGGGAAGAGGTAAAGAGACCCAGTACTTC
- | TRBJ1-5 | TRBV7-2 | - | CASSIRGRSQPQHF | TGTGCCAGCAGCATTAGGGGTCGCAGCCAGCCCCAGCATTTT
- | TRBJ1-6 | TRBV19 | - | CASKGVGIGASPLHF | TGTGCCAGTAAGGGTGTGGGGATAGGCGCATCACCCCTCCACTTT
- | TRBJ2-1 | TRBV7-3 | TRBD2 | CASSLVPGLAGGRGTYNEQFF | TGTGCCAGCAGCCTCGTTCCAGGACTAGCGGGAGGGAGAGGAACCTACAATGAGCAGTTCTTC
- | TRBJ2-1 | TRBV19 | TRBD2 | CASSTGLLGGNEQFF | TGTGCCAGTAGTACGGGACTGTTGGGGGGGAATGAGCAGTTCTTC
- | TRBJ2-3 | TRBV15 | - | CATRARGGHTADTQYF | TGTGCCACCAGGGCCAGGGGCGGACACACGGCAGATACGCAGTATTTT
- | TRBJ1-4 | TRBV30 | TRBD1 | CAWSVNRGNEKLFF | TGTGCCTGGAGTGTAAACAGGGGGAATGAAAAACTGTTTTTT
- | TRBJ2-7 | TRBV13 | TRBD1 | CASSLATGGSYEQYF | TGTGCCAGCAGCTTAGCTACAGGGGGTTCCTACGAGCAGTACTTC
- | TRBJ2-2 | TRBV6-4 | - | CASSGEWNLNTGELFF | TGTGCCAGCAGTGGGGAGTGGAACCTGAACACCGGGGAGCTGTTTTTT
few | TRBJ1-5 | TRBV5-1 | - | CASSPTGYQPQHF | TGCGCCAGCAGCCCAACAGGGTACCAGCCCCAGCATTTT
- | TRBJ1-1 | TRBV29-1 | TRBD1 | CSVLTGGFEAFF | TGCAGCGTGCTTACAGGGGGCTTTGAAGCTTTCTTT
- | TRBJ1-6 | TRBV9 | - | CASSVGGTGAYSPLHF | TGTGCCAGCAGCGTAGGAGGCACCGGCGCGTATTCACCCCTCCACTTT
once | TRBJ1-3 | TRBV28 | TRBD1 | CASVTGGVKGNTIYF | TGTGCCAGCGTGACAGGGGGTGTCAAAGGAAACACCATATATTTT
few | TRBJ2-2 | TRBV7-9 | TRBD2 | CASSPPGLAGFETGELFF | TGTGCCAGCAGCCCCCCGGGACTAGCGGGTTTCGAGACCGGGGAGCTGTTTTTT
- | TRBJ1-4 | TRBV7-2 | TRBD1 | CASRVGQGVRSEKLFF | TGTGCCAGCAGGGTGGGACAGGGGGTAAGAAGTGAAAAACTGTTTTTT
- | TRBJ2-1 | TRBV11-3 | - | CASSLDRSYNEQFF | TGTGCCAGCAGCTTAGATCGGAGTTACAATGAGCAGTTCTTC
- | TRBJ1-1 | TRBV2 | - | CASSLAWNTEAFF | TGTGCCAGCAGTCTGGCCTGGAACACTGAAGCTTTCTTT
- | TRBJ2-7 | TRBV9 | - | CASSVGISYEQYF | TGTGCCAGCAGCGTCGGGATCTCCTACGAGCAGTACTTC
- | TRBJ2-7 | TRBV27 | TRBD1 | CASSSRGQKPYEQYF | TGTGCCAGCAGTTCGAGGGGGCAAAAACCCTACGAGCAGTACTTC
- | TRBJ2-5 | TRBV7-7 | - | CASSMTLQETQYF | TGTGCTAGCAGCATGACACTACAAGAGACCCAGTACTTC
- | TRBJ1-2 | TRBV28 | - | CAADLPGTRGYTF | TGTGCCGCCGACCTACCAGGAACACGTGGCTACACCTTC
- | TRBJ2-2 | TRBV21-1 | - | CASSPDRSGERPNTGELFF | TGTGCCAGCAGCCCCGATCGGAGCGGAGAAAGACCAAACACCGGGGAGCTGTTTTTT
- | TRBJ1-1 | TRBV5-1 | TRBD1 | CASSTGTGGSIMNTEAFF | TGCGCCAGCAGCACGGGGACAGGGGGATCGATCATGAACACTGAAGCTTTCTTT
once | TRBJ2-6 | TRBV6-1 | - | CASSDRVSGANVLTF | TGTGCCAGCAGTGACAGAGTCTCTGGGGCCAACGTCCTGACTTTC
- | TRBJ2-5 | TRBV9 | - | CASSVGTAQETQYF | TGTGCCAGCAGCGTAGGGACAGCTCAAGAGACCCAGTACTTC
- | TRBJ2-5 | TRBV7-8 | - | CASSASHGETQYF | TGTGCCAGCAGCGCGAGTCATGGGGAGACCCAGTACTTC
- | TRBJ2-5 | TRBV27 | - | CASGDSRPRAQYF | TGTGCCAGCGGGGATAGCCGGCCGAGGGCCCAGTACTTC
- | TRBJ2-7 | TRBV10-2 | - | CASRGRGTGSYEQYF | TGCGCCAGCCGGGGGAGAGGGACTGGGTCCTACGAGCAGTACTTC
few | TRBJ1-1 | TRBV19 | - | CASSTYDTNTEAFF | TGTGCCAGTAGTACCTATGACACTAACACTGAAGCTTTCTTT
once | TRBJ2-1 | TRBV30 | - | CAWSALLALGLGEQFF | TGTGCCTGGAGTGCCCTACTAGCTCTCGGGCTGGGTGAGCAGTTCTTC
- | TRBJ2-5 | TRBV27 | TRBD2 | CASQGGRYGTQYF | TGTGCCAGTCAGGGCGGGAGATATGGGACCCAGTACTTC
- | TRBJ1-2 | TRBV6-5 | - | CANSGGVNYGYTF | TGTGCCAACTCCGGGGGAGTTAACTATGGCTACACCTTC
- | TRBJ2-2 | TRBV15 | - | CATSRDRSPNTGELFF | TGTGCCACCAGCAGAGATAGGTCTCCGAACACCGGGGAGCTGTTTTTT
- | TRBJ2-1 | TRBV7-3 | TRBD2 | CASSSSGRGYNEQFF | TGTGCCAGCAGCTCCAGCGGGAGGGGTTACAATGAGCAGTTCTTC
- | TRBJ1-5 | TRBV9 | - | CASSGLLGQPQHF | TGTGCCAGCAGCGGTTTGTTGGGTCAGCCCCAGCATTTT
- | TRBJ2-3 | TRBV24-1 | TRBD1 | CATSSQGAIDTQYF | TGTGCCACCAGTTCTCAGGGGGCTATAGATACGCAGTATTTT
- | TRBJ2-7 | TRBV6-5 | - | CASSYGSVPHEQYF | TGTGCCAGCAGTTACGGGAGCGTCCCCCACGAGCAGTACTTC
- | TRBJ2-3 | TRBV2 | TRBD2 | CASSEGRGGLNTQYF | TGTGCCAGCAGTGAAGGGCGGGGGGGCCTAAATACGCAGTATTTT
- | TRBJ2-1 | TRBV6-2/TRBV6-3 | TRBD2 | CASSSGLAGGSYNEQFF | TGTGCCAGCAGTTCGGGACTAGCGGGAGGGTCCTACAATGAGCAGTTCTTC
- | TRBJ2-5 | TRBV6-2/TRBV6-3 | - | CASSYPFEAGEETQYF | TGTGCCAGCAGTTACCCCTTTGAAGCAGGGGAAGAGACCCAGTACTTC
- | TRBJ2-3 | TRBV7-9 | TRBD2 | CASSSGLGAQYF | TGTGCCAGCAGCTCTGGACTAGGTGCGCAGTATTTT
many | TRBJ1-6 | TRBV7-9 | - | CASSLGQGFYNSPLHF | TGTGCCAGCAGCTTAGGGCAGGGGTTTTATAATTCACCCCTCCACTTT
- | TRBJ1-4 | TRBV27 | - | CASTPSGGHRIEKLFF | TGTGCCAGCACCCCGTCCGGGGGACACCGAATTGAAAAACTGTTTTTT
- | TRBJ1-1 | TRBV14 | - | CASSQNAGGNTEAFF | TGTGCCAGCAGCCAAAACGCGGGGGGAAACACTGAAGCTTTCTTT
- | TRBJ1-1 | TRBV9 | - | CASSVGANEAFF | TGTGCCAGCAGCGTAGGGGCAAACGAAGCTTTCTTT
- | TRBJ2-1 | TRBV4-2 | TRBD2 | CASTLSGSSYNEQFF | TGTGCCAGCACTCTTAGCGGGAGTTCCTACAATGAGCAGTTCTTC
- | TRBJ1-5 | TRBV5-1 | - | CASSPGGWGGQQPQHF | TGCGCCAGCAGCCCTGGGGGTTGGGGGGGCCAGCAGCCCCAGCATTTT
- | TRBJ2-1 | TRBV6-5 | - | CASSPSTAAYNEQFF | TGTGCCAGCAGTCCCTCGACAGCTGCCTACAATGAGCAGTTCTTC
- | TRBJ1-1 | TRBV5-1 | TRBD1 | CASSATGGAGTEAFF | TGCGCCAGCAGCGCCACAGGGGGCGCCGGCACTGAAGCTTTCTTT
- | TRBJ2-3 | TRBV7-9 | - | CASSPAGRAGDTQYF | TGTGCCAGCAGCCCGGCTGGGCGGGCTGGAGATACGCAGTATTTT
- | TRBJ1-1 | TRBV10-1 | - | CASSESELGTFF | TGCGCCAGCAGTGAGTCGGAGTTGGGGACTTTCTTT
- | TRBJ1-2 | TRBV27 | - | CASSFQVNYGYTF | TGTGCCAGCAGTTTTCAGGTGAACTATGGCTACACCTTC
- | TRBJ2-1 | TRBV29-1 | - | CSAKNRDTYNEQFF | TGCAGCGCAAAAAACCGGGACACCTACAATGAGCAGTTCTTC